The 5 T cell receptor beta chains presented below share a single source sample, sequenced in a study of blood T cell repertoires in COVID-19. The assay was immunoSEQ multiplex PCR, and TCRdb's table has in-frame clones only and misses some. The profile covers 150,000 to 180,000 clones, with around 78% appearing a single time and approximately 1.8% taken by the ten largest. Sequencing was done on a sample of peripheral blood. The source of these receptors is a man of 80 years or more with acute or convalescent COVID-19.

The table lists this clone with a few counts. This chain connects TRBV7-2 to TRBJ2-6; D unresolved. Germline V gene data show CDR1 as SGHTA and CDR2 as FQGNSA. Trimming removed 4 bases at V and 0 bases at J, with 7 bases between. This CDR3 contains 15 residues. CDR3 in amino acids: CASSSAGSGANVLTF. CDR3 nucleotide sequence: TGTGCCAGCAGCTCAGCCGGCTCTGGGGCCAACGTCCTGACTTTC.

This clone has only one observation. This chain connects TRBV30 to TRBJ1-3; D possibly corresponds to TRBD1 (5 bases). V lost 5 bases to trimming and J lost 4 bases, with 18 bases between them. The CDR3 runs 15 residues. Germline CDR1 is GTSNPN and CDR2 is SVGIG (reference sequence). The CDR3 nucleotides are TGTGCCTGGGGCCAACAGGAGGGAGGGGGAAACACCATATATTTT. Translation gives CAWGQQEGGGNTIYF.

This clone turned up a few times. V gene TRBV20-1 combines with J gene TRBJ1-2; no clear D. CDR1 is DFQATT, CDR2 SNEGSKA, per germline (reference sequence). Trimming removed 6 bases from V and 8 bases from J, with 13 bases in between. There are 11 residues in the CDR3. The DNA for the CDR3 is TGCAGTGCCGCGGTCGAGTCGGGCTACACCTTC. Protein sequence: CSAAVESGYTF.

The J gene is TRBJ2-1, the V gene TRBV4-2; D is perhaps TRBD1 (6 bases). This CDR3 is 16 amino acids long. Per germline, CDR1 LGHNA and CDR2 YNFKEQ. V was pared by 5 bases and J by 10 bases, with 24 bases between. The DNA of the CDR3 is TGTGCCAGCAGCGAGACCGCTAACCCCCCTACAGGGGAGCAGTTCTTC. This gives the protein CASSETANPPTGEQFF.

The chain is built from TRBV6-5 and TRBJ2-5; D gene uncertain. Germline CDR1 is MNHEY and CDR2 is SVGAGI. V was pared by 6 bases and J by 5 bases, with 7 bases between. The CDR3 runs 11 residues. Here the CDR3 reads CASSPRETQYF. The CDR3 DNA reads TGTGCCAGCAGCCCCCGTGAGACCCAGTACTTC.